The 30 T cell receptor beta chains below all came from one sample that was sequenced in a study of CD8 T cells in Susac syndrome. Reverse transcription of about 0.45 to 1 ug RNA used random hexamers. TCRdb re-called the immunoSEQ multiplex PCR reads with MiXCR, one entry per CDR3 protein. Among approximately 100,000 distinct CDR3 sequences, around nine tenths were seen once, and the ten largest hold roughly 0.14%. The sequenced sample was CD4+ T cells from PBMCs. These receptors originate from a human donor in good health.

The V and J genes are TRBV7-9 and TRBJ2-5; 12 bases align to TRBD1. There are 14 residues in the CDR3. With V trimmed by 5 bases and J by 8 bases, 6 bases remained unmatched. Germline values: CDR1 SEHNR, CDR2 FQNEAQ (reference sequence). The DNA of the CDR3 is TGTGCCAGCAGCCGGGGGACAGGGGGCGATACCCAGTACTTC. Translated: CASSRGTGGDTQYF.

The CDR3 region has the DNA TGTGCCAGCGGGAACAGGGGCTCCTACGAGCAGTACTTC. The encoded protein is CASGNRGSYEQYF. The gene calls are TRBV27 and TRBJ2-7, with TRBD1 matching 7 bases. CDR3 length: 13 amino acids. Trimming removed 8 bases from V and 0 bases from J; junction bases left unmatched: 4. Germline lookup yields CDR1 MNHEY and CDR2 SMNVEV (reference sequence).

CDR3: CSVGLGQGAGELFF. CDR3 coding DNA: TGCAGCGTTGGTCTCGGGCAGGGGGCCGGGGAGCTGTTTTTT. The genes are TRBV29-1 and TRBJ2-2; 7 positions match TRBD1. Germline V gene data show CDR1 as SQVTM and CDR2 as ANQGSEA. The CDR3 loop spans 14 amino acids. With 4 bases clipped from V and 6 bases from J, the junction kept 8 bases outside the gene matches.

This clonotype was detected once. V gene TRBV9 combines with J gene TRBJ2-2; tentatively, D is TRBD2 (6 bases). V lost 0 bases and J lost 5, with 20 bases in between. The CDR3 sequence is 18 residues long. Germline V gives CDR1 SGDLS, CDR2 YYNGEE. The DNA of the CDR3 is TGTGCCAGCAGCGTAGCCCCCGGTGGAGGGGCTTGGACCGGGGAGCTGTTTTTT. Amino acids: CASSVAPGGGAWTGELFF.

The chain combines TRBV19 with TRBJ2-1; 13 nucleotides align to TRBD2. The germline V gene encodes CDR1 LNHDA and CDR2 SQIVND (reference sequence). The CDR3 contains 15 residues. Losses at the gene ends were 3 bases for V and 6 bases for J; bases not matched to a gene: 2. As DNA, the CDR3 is TGTGCCAGTAGTATCGGGACTAGCGGGATCAATGAGCAGTTCTTC. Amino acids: CASSIGTSGINEQFF.

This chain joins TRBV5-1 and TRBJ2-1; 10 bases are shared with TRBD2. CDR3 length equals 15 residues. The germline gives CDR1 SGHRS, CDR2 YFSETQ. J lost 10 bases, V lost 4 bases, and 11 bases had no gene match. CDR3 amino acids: CASSPTLAGGGEQFF. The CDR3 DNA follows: TGCGCCAGCAGCCCCACCTTAGCGGGGGGCGGAGAGCAGTTCTTC.

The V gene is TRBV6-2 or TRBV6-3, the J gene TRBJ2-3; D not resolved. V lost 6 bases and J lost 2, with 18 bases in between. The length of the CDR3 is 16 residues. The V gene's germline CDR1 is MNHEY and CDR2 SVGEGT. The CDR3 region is CASSYHRSADTDTQYF. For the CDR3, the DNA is TGTGCCAGCAGCTACCATCGTTCCGCCGACACAGATACGCAGTATTTT.

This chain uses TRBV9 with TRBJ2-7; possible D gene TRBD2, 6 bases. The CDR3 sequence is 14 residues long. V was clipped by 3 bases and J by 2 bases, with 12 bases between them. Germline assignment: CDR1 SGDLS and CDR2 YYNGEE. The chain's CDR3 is CASSAGDGPYEQYF. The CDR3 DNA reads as TGTGCCAGCAGCGCGGGGGACGGTCCCTACGAGCAGTACTTC.

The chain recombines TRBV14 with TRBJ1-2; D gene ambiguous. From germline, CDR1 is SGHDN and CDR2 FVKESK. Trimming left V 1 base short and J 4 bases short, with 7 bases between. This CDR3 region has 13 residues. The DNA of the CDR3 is TGTGCCAGCAGCCAAGCGCATTTCTATGGCTACACCTTC. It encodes CASSQAHFYGYTF.

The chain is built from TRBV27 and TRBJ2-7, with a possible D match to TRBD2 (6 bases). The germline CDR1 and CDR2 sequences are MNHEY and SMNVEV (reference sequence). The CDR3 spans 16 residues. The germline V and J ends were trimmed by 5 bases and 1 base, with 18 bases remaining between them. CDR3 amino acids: CASSPPSTGDSYEQYF. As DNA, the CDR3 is TGTGCCAGCAGTCCCCCTAGCACGGGGGATTCCTACGAGCAGTACTTC.

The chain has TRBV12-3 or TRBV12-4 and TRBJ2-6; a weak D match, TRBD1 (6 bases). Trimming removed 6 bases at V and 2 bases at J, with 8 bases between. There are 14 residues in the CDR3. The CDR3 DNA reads TGTGCCAGCAGCCGGGACACTGGGGCCAACGTCCTGACTTTC. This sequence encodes CASSRDTGANVLTF.

The CDR3 nucleotides read TGTGCCAGCAGTGAAGTCTCGGGGGCCAACGTCCTGACTTTC. The encoded protein is CASSEVSGANVLTF. The chain links TRBV25-1 to TRBJ2-6; D not certain. The V end lost 2 bases, the J end lost 4 bases, and 6 bases lay between the germline ends. Germline V gene data show CDR1 as MGHDK and CDR2 as SYGVNS. The CDR3 runs to 14 residues.

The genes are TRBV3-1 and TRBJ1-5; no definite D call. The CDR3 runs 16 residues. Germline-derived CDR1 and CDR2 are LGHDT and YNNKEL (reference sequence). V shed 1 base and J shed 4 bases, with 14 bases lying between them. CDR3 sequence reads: CASSQVPSPLNQPQHF. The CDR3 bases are TGTGCCAGCAGCCAAGTCCCTTCCCCGCTTAATCAGCCCCAGCATTTT.

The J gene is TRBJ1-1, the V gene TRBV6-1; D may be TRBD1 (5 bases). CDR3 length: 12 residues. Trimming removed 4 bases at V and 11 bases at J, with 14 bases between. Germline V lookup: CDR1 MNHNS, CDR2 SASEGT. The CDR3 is CASSVKGTEAFF. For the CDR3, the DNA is TGTGCCAGCAGTGTGAAGGGGACCGAGGCTTTCTTT.

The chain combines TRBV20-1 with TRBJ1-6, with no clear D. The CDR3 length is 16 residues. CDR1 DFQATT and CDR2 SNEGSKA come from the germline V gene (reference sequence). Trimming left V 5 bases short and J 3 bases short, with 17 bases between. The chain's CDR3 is CSAPLEEGSYNSPLHF. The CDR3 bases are TGCAGTGCTCCCCTCGAGGAGGGAAGCTATAATTCACCCCTCCACTTT.

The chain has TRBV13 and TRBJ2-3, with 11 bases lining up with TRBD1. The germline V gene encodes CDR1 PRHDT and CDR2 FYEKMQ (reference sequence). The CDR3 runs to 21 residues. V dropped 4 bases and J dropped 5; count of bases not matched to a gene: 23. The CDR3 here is CASSSRPNPGQGEGRKDTQYF. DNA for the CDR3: TGTGCCAGCAGCTCACGACCTAATCCGGGACAGGGGGAAGGCCGGAAAGATACGCAGTATTTT.

CDR3 DNA sequence: TGTGCCAGCAGGTCTTCAGCAGGAAACACCATATATTTT. The encoded protein is CASRSSAGNTIYF. The chain couples TRBV12-3 or TRBV12-4 to TRBJ1-3, with D uncertain. Trimming took off 6 bases at V and 4 bases at J, with 10 bases between the two ends. This CDR3 has 13 residues.

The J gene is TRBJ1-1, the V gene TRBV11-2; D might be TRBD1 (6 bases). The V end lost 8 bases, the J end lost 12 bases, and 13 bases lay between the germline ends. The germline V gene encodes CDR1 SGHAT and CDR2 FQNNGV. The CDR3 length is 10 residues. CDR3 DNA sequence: TGTGCCAGCGAGGGGGGTGAGTCTTTCTTT. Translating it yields CASEGGESFF.

In nucleotides, the CDR3 is TGTGCCTGGAGTAGGGGGAACACCGGGGAGCTGTTTTTT. Encoded protein: CAWSRGNTGELFF. The V call is TRBV30, the J call TRBJ2-2, with D perhaps TRBD1 (5 bases). V was clipped by 2 bases and J by 1 base, with 5 bases between them. CDR1 is GTSNPN, CDR2 SVGIG, per germline (reference sequence). The CDR3 spans 13 residues.

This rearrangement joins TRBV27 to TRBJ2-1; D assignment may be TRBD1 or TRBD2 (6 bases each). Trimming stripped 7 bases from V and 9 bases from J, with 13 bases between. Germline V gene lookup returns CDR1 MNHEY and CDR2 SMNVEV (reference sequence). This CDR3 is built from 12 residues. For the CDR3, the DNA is TGTGCCAGCACCGTGGGGGGCGGTGAGCAGTTCTTC. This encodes CASTVGGGEQFF.

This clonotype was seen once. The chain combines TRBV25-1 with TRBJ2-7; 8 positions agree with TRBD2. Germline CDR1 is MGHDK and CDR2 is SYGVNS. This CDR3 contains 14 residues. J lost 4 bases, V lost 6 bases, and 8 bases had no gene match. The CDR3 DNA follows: TGTGCCAGCAGACGAGCGGGAGAGATGTACGAGCAGTACTTC. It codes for CASRRAGEMYEQYF.

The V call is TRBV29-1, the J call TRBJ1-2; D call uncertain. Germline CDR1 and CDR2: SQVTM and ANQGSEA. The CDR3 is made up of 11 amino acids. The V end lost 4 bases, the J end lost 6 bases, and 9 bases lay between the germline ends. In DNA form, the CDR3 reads TGCAGCGTTGTGGCCGCCGATGGCTACACCTTC. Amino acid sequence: CSVVAADGYTF.

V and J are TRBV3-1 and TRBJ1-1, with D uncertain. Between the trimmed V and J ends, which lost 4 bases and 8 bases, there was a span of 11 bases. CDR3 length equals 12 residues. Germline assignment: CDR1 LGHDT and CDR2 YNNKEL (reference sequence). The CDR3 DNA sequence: TGTGCCAGCAGCCCCGGGATCACAGAAGCTTTCTTT. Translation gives CASSPGITEAFF.

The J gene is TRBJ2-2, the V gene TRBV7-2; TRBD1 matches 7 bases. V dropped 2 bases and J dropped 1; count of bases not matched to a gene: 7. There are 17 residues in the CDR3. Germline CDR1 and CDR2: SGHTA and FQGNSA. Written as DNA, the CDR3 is TGTGCCAGCAGCTTATCCAACCGACAGGGGAACACCGGGGAGCTGTTTTTT. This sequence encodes CASSLSNRQGNTGELFF.

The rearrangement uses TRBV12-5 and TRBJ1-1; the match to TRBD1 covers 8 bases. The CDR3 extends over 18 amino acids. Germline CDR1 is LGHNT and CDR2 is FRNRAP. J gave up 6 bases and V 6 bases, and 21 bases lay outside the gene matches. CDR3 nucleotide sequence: TGTGCTAGTGGGAACCACCCCCGGGACAGGCTTACGCCCGCTGAAGCTTTCTTT. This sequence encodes CASGNHPRDRLTPAEAFF.

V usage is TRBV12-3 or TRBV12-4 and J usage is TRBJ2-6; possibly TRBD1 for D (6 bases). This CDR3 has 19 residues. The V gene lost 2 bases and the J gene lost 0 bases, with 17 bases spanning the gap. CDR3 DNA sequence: TGTGCCAGCAGTTTAAGGTCAGGGGCCTTTTTCTCTGGGGCCAACGTCCTGACTTTC. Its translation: CASSLRSGAFFSGANVLTF.

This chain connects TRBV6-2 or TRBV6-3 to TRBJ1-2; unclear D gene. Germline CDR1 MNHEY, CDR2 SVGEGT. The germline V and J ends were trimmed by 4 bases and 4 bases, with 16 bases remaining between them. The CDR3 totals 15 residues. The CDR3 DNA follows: TGTGCCAGCAGTTTCCTCGGGGAGACTTCCTATGGCTACACCTTC. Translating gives CASSFLGETSYGYTF.

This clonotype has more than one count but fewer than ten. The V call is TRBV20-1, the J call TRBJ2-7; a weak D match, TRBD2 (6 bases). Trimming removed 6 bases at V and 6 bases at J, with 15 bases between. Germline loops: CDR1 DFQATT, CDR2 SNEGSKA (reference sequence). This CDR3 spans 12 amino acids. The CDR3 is CSADDRDSEQYF. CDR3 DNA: TGCAGTGCCGACGACCGGGACTCCGAGCAGTACTTC.

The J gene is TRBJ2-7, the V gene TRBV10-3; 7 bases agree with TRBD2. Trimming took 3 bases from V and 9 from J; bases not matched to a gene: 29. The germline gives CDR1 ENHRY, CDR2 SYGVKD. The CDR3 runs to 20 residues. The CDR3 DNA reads TGTGCCATCAGTGATCTTTCCTCTTCGGCCTCGGGGGACTATCTACGAGCGCAGTACTTC. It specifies CAISDLSSSASGDYLRAQYF.

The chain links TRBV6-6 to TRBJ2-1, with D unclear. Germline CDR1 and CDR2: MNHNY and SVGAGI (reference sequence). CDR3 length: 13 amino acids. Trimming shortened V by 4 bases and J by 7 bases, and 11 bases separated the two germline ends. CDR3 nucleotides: TGTGCCAGCAGTTTGTCCCTCCCGAATGAGCAGTTCTTC. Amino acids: CASSLSLPNEQFF.